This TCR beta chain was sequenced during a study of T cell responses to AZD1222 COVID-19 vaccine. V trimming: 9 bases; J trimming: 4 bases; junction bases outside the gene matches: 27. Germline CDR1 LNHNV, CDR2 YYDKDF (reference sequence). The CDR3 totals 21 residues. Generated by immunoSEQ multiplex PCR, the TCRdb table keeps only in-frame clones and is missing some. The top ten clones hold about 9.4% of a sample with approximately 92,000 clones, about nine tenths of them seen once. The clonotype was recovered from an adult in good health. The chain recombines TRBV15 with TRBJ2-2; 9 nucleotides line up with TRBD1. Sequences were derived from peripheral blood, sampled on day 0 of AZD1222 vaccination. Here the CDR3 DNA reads TGTGCCACAGCGACAGACCCGCCCATTGGGAGTGGACAGGGGCGCACCGGGGAGCTGTTTTTT. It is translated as CATATDPPIGSGQGRTGELFF.